The TCR beta chain under discussion was sequenced for a study of blood T cell repertoires in COVID-19. The method was immunoSEQ multiplex PCR; TCRdb's version includes in-frame clones alone and lacks a portion of them. The repertoire holds a few hundred thousand clones, with more than 85% as singletons. Germline V CDR1 and CDR2: SGHRS, YFSETQ. Unmatched junction bases numbered 10, after V lost 7 bases and J lost 4 bases. The length of the CDR3 is 15 residues. Cohort assignment relied on participant-reported clinical history. Someone with COVID-19 had been met by exposed participants within 2 weeks before study entry.

The chain links TRBV5-1 to TRBJ2-2; 7 bases map to TRBD1. The sequenced material came from PBMCs or T cells enriched from blood (not recorded which). The clonotype was recovered from a woman aged 40 to 50 who had been exposed to COVID-19. CDR3 DNA sequence: TGCGCCAGCCGAGTAGCAGGGGGTTTCACCGGGGAGCTGTTTTTT. Its protein is CASRVAGGFTGELFF.